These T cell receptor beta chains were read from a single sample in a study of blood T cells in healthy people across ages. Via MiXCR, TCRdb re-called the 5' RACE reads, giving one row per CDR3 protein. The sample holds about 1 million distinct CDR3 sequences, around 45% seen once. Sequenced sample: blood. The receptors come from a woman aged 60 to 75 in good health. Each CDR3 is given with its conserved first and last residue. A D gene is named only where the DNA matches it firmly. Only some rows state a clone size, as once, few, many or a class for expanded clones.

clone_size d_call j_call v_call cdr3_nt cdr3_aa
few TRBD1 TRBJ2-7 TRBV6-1 TGTGCCAGCAGTGCAGTACAGGGGCCGTGGGGCGAGCAGTACTTC CASSAVQGPWGEQYF
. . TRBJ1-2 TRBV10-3 TGTGCCATCAGTGGGGACTTGGACTATGGCTACACCTTC CAISGDLDYGYTF
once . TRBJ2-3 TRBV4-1 TGCGCCAGCAGCCAAAGGGCTCGGGGGAACACAGATACGCAGTATTTT CASSQRARGNTDTQYF
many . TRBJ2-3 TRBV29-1 TGCAGCGTTGATCAAGGGGTTAGCACAGATACGCAGTATTTT CSVDQGVSTDTQYF
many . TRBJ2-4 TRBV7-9 TGTGCCAGCAGCTTAGGTGGGGGGCCGTCAAGCATTCAGTACTTC CASSLGGGPSSIQYF
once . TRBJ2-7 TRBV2 TGTGCCAGTATTCCGGGCCGTACCTACGAGCAGTACTTC CASIPGRTYEQYF
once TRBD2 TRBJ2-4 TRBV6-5 TGTGCCAGCAGTTACACGGCGGGAGGGCCGGAGGCCAAAAACATTCAGTACTTC CASSYTAGGPEAKNIQYF
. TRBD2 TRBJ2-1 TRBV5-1 TGCGCCAGCAGCTTGGAGCGGGGGGCCAGCTCCTACAATGAGCAGTTCTTC CASSLERGASSYNEQFF
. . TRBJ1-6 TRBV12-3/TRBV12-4 TGTGCCAGCACCACGGGTGGGGGCTCACCCCTCCACTTT CASTTGGGSPLHF
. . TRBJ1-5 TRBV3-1 TGTGCCAGCAGCCAAGCAGGGCTTGGAAGTCAGCCCCAGCATTTT CASSQAGLGSQPQHF
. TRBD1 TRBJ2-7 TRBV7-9 TGTGCCAGCAGCTTAGGTGAGGACAGGGGCGAGCAGTACTTC CASSLGEDRGEQYF
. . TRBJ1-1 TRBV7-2 TGTGCCAGCAGCTTAGTCGTTTTTGGCAGGAACACTGAAGCTTTCTTT CASSLVVFGRNTEAFF
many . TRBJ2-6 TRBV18 TGTGCCAGCTCACCACAGTCCGGGGCCAACGTCCTGACTTTC CASSPQSGANVLTF
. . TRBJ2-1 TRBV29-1 TGCAGCGTTGATTGGGTAAATGAGCAGTTCTTC CSVDWVNEQFF
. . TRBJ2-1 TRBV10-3 TGTGCCATCAGTGAGTCGGGTGGGAGGCATTACAATGAGCAGTTCTTC CAISESGGRHYNEQFF
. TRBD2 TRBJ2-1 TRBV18 TGTGCCAGCTCACCTCCTCCTGCGGGAGTTAACAATGAGCAGTTCTTC CASSPPPAGVNNEQFF
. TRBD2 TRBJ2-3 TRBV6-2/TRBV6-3 TGTGCCAGCAGGCTCTTAGCGGGAGCCCCCGCAGATACGCAGTATTTT CASRLLAGAPADTQYF
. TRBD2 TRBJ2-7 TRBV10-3 TGTGCCATCAGTGACCTTAGCGGGAACGAGCAGTACTTC CAISDLSGNEQYF
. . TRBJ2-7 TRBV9 TGTGCCACAGCTTGCCGGAGTTACGAGCAGTACTTC CATACRSYEQYF
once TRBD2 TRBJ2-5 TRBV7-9 TGTGCCAGCAGCTTATTCCGTCTTGCGGGAGGGCCAGGGGTAGAGACCCAGTACTTC CASSLFRLAGGPGVETQYF
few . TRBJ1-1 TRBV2 TGTGCCAGCAGTTCACCACAGGGAAGGGGCACTGAAGCTTTCTTT CASSSPQGRGTEAFF
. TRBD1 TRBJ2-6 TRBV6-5 TGTGCCGGCAGTTTTGGGACAGGGGGGTCTGGGGCCAACGTCCTGACTTTC CAGSFGTGGSGANVLTF
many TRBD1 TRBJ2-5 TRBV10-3 TGTGCCATCAGTAGTGACAGGGCCGAGACCCAGTACTTC CAISSDRAETQYF
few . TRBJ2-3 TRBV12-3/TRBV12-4 TGTGCCAGCAGTTTAGCGGGACGGTCCGGAGATACGCAGTATTTT CASSLAGRSGDTQYF
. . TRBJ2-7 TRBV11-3 TGTGCCAGCAGCCGATCGGAGAGCTCCTACAATGAGCAGTACTTC CASSRSESSYNEQYF
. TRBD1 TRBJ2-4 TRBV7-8 TGTGCCAGCAGCCTAGGGAGGGGGACAGGGGCGTTAGCCAAAAACATTCAGTACTTC CASSLGRGTGALAKNIQYF
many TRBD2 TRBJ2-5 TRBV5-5 TGTGCCAGCAGCTGGGGACTAGCGGGAGCAAGAGGAGAGACCCAGTACTTC CASSWGLAGARGETQYF
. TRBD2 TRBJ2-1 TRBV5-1 TGCGCCAGCAGCTCTAGCGGGAGTATGAATGAGCAGTTCTTC CASSSSGSMNEQFF
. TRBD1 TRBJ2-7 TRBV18 TGTGCCAGCTCACCACGCGCAGGGGGCGGGTACGAGCAGTACTTC CASSPRAGGGYEQYF
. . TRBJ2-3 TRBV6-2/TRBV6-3 TGTGCCAGCAGCACGCGAAGGCCTAGCACAGATACGCAGTATTTT CASSTRRPSTDTQYF
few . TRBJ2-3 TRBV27 TGTGCCAGCAGTCCCCTTTTCTCAGATACGCAGTATTTT CASSPLFSDTQYF
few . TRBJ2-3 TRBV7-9 TGTGCCAGCAGCTTAGATCGGCACCCTAGCACAGATACGCAGTATTTT CASSLDRHPSTDTQYF
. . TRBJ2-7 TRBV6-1 TGTGCCCACAGCAGATCCTCCGGGGGTAATTACGAGCAGTACTTC CAHSRSSGGNYEQYF
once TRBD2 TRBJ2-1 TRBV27 TGTGCCAGTTGGACTAGCGGGACCTACAATGAGCAGTTCTTC CASWTSGTYNEQFF
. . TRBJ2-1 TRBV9 TGTGCCAGCAGTAATAACGAGATAAGGTACAATGAGCAGTTCTTC CASSNNEIRYNEQFF
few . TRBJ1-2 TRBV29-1 TGCAGCGTTGTTGGGCGACAGGGCTACACCTTC CSVVGRQGYTF
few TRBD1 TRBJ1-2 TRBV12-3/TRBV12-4 TGTGCCAGCAGTCACCGGGACAGGGATGGCTACACCTTC CASSHRDRDGYTF
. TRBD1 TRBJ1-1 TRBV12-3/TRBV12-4 TGTGCCAGCCAAAAAGGGAGGGGGCGAGAGGACACTGAAGCTTTCTTT CASQKGRGREDTEAFF
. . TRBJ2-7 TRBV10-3 TGTGCCATCAGTGAGGCGGGGAAAAAGCCCTACGAGCAGTACTTC CAISEAGKKPYEQYF
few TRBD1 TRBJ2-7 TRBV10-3 TGTGCCATCAGCCAGACAGGGGAGTACGAGCAGTACTTC CAISQTGEYEQYF
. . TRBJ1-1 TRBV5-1 TGCGCCAGCAGCTTGATCCACCACACTGAAGCTTTCTTT CASSLIHHTEAFF
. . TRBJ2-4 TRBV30 TGTGCCTGGAGTGAGGACGCGAACATTCAGTACTTC CAWSEDANIQYF
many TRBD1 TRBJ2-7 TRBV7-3 TGTGCCAGCAGCGGGGGACAGGACTACGAGCAGTACTTC CASSGGQDYEQYF
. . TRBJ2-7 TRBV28 TGTGCCGGCAGTTCCTGGAGCTACGAGCAGTACTTC CAGSSWSYEQYF
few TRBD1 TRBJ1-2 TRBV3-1 TGTGCCAGCAGCCCGCGAGGACAGGGAGCTAACTATGGCTACACCTTC CASSPRGQGANYGYTF
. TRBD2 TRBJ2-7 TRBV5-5 TGTGCCAGCAGTTCCCGGGAGGGTACTACCTACGAGCAGTACTTC CASSSREGTTYEQYF
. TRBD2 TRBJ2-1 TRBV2 TGTGCCAGCAGGGGTCTAGCGGGCACCTACAATGAGCAGTTCTTC CASRGLAGTYNEQFF
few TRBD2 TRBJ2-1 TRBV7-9 TGTGCCAGCAGTACTAGCGGGCTAACCTACAATGAGCAGTTCTTC CASSTSGLTYNEQFF
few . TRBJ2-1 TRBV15 TGTGCCACCAGCAGAGTGGCACCCTTTTCCTACAATGAGCAGTTCTTC CATSRVAPFSYNEQFF
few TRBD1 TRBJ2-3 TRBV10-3 TGTGCCACCTTCAGGGGACAGGGGAGAAGTACAGATACGCAGTATTTT CATFRGQGRSTDTQYF
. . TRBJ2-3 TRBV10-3 TGTGCCACCCTCGGAAGGGGGGATACGCAGTATTTT CATLGRGDTQYF